Sequencing of this T cell receptor (beta chain) was carried out in a study of tumor-infiltrating lymphocytes in primary liver carcinoma. Study overall: The study included patients who were men and women aged 30 to 69 years.

Total RNA (roughly 0.45 ug) served as template for TCR beta cDNA synthesis primed by a constant-region primer. Employing slightly modified ARM-PCR, three nested multiplex PCR rounds were run, and these gave rise to the TCR beta libraries. With TRBV1-TRBV30 forward primers and a C-beta reverse primer, the first two PCR rounds were run for around 10 cycles each. TCRdb fed the multiplex PCR reads into MiXCR, producing one record per CDR3 protein. The table records about 120,000 distinct CDR3 sequences, 65% to 75% of them present only once. At least ten counts were recorded for this clonotype. What it binds is unknown. Germline CDR1 MDHEN, CDR2 SYDVKM. This CDR3 comprises 15 residues. With 5 bases clipped from V and 4 bases from J, the junction kept 6 bases outside the gene matches. Both RNA and DNA were isolated together from around 20-30 mg of bulk tissue that had not been sorted. The patients lived with chronic HBV infection and had not yet received any treatment.

Study-wide points: For tumor-adjacent and tumor-blood pairs, overlap was less than that seen for tumor region pairs.

This TCR came from a woman between 55 and 75 years old with primary liver carcinoma and hepatitis B virus infection. Specimen: tumor-adjacent normal liver tissue. This sequence joins TRBV28 and TRBJ2-1; TRBD1 matches at 9 bases. Here the CDR3 DNA reads TGTGCCAGCAGTACCCCCGGGACAGGGTACAATGAGCAGTTCTTC. Translated, it gives CASSTPGTGYNEQFF.